The entry below gives a single T cell receptor (beta chain) sequence along with its context. CDR1 is SGHVS and CDR2 is FQNEAQ in the germline V gene. This CDR3 is 17 amino acids long. Trimming left V 1 base short and J 8 bases short, with 23 bases between. This sample is part of a study of radiotherapy plus CTLA-4 blockade in lung cancer. Treatment of patients with chemo-refractory metastatic non-small-cell lung cancer consisted of focal radiation plus CTLA-4 blockade with ipilimumab. Assay: immunoSEQ multiplex PCR; the TCRdb copy retains only in-frame clones and omits some. The sample records fewer than 65,000 clones, about 76% being singletons.

The starting material was peripheral blood, obtained from a patient treated with radiotherapy plus ipilimumab. The gene calls are TRBV7-8 and TRBJ1-2; D unresolved. This TCR was sampled from a human donor with non-small cell lung cancer whose response to radiotherapy plus ipilimumab could not be evaluated. The CDR3 loop reads CASSLEGGGRETRGYTF. In DNA, the CDR3 is TGTGCCAGCAGCTTAGAAGGAGGTGGTCGGGAGACTCGGGGCTACACCTTC.